This T cell receptor beta chain came from a study of blood T cells in healthy people across ages. The length of the CDR3 is 15 residues. Germline CDR1 reads SGHRS; CDR2 reads YFSETQ. Trimming cost V 7 bases and J 4 bases, with 18 bases left between them. A second PCR of 7 to 11 cycles used a sample-barcoded 5' primer and a J-beta primer mix. TCRdb passed the 5' RACE reads through MiXCR, listing each CDR3 protein once. The table includes about 570,000 distinct CDR3 sequences, 27% detected once. This clonotype turned up a few times. The sample taken for sequencing was blood. The TCR was taken from an older woman in good health. The rearrangement uses TRBV5-1 and TRBJ2-1; D possibly corresponds to TRBD2 (5 bases). This CDR3 reads CASSTRGGLYNEQFF. CDR3 DNA sequence: TGCGCCAGCTCCACCCGCGGCGGGTTGTACAATGAGCAGTTCTTC. Full variable domain (missing parts from reference TRBV5-1 and TRBJ2-1): KAGVTQTPRYLIKTRGQQVTLSCSPISGHRSVSWYQQTPGQGLQFLFEYFSETQRNKGNFPGRFSGRQFSNSRSEMNVSTLELGDSALYLCASSTRGGLYNEQFFGPGTRLTVL.